The next 20 T cell receptor beta chains were all read from a single sample in a study of OX40 agonist ivuxolimab in advanced cancers. Data came from immunoSEQ multiplex PCR; TCRdb stores just in-frame clones and leaves some out. The sample includes 43,000 or so clones, about 90% of them seen just once. The sample here was CD4+ or CD8+ T cells sorted from blood, taken in a trial of the OX40 agonist ivuxolimab. All receptors come from an adult with an advanced solid tumor such as melanoma, head and neck, liver or kidney cancer.

The genes are TRBV28 and TRBJ1-2, with D possibly being TRBD1 (5 bases). This CDR3 contains 14 residues. Trimming took off 10 bases at V and 4 bases at J, with 19 bases between the two ends. Germline V CDR1 and CDR2: MDHEN, SYDVKM. The CDR3 protein is CATTGGGVSYGYTF. Written as DNA, the CDR3 is TGTGCCACTACGGGGGGAGGGGTTAGCTATGGCTACACCTTC.

The chain couples TRBV4-2 to TRBJ2-7; 7 bases line up with TRBD2. The ends lost 3 bases at V and 5 bases at J; junction bases unmatched: 13. The CDR3 has 16 residues. The germline CDR1 and CDR2 sequences are LGHNA and YNFKEQ. The CDR3 DNA follows: TGTGCCAGCAGCCAGGAGCCTAGCGGCTGGGGCGACGAGCAGTACTTC. Protein product: CASSQEPSGWGDEQYF.

This clone showed up just a few times. The chain has TRBV11-2 and TRBJ1-6; no clear D gene. From germline, CDR1 is SGHAT and CDR2 FQNNGV. The germline V and J ends were trimmed by 0 bases and 8 bases, with 5 bases remaining between them. The CDR3 is 13 amino acids. The CDR3 coding sequence is TGTGCCAGCAGCTTAGATATTGATTCACCCCTCCACTTT. Translating it yields CASSLDIDSPLHF.

The rearrangement links TRBV14 to TRBJ2-3; a weak D match, TRBD2 (5 bases). Trimming removed 7 bases from V and 0 bases from J, with 11 bases in between. Germline CDR1 reads SGHDN; CDR2 reads FVKESK. CDR3 length equals 14 residues. CDR3 DNA: TGTGCCAGCATGAGTGGAGGAAGCACAGATACGCAGTATTTT. Translating it yields CASMSGGSTDTQYF.

The chain links TRBV30 to TRBJ2-5; D is ambiguous. The end of the DNA aligns better with TRBJ2-7, so the J call may be wrong. Germline lookup yields CDR1 GTSNPN and CDR2 SVGIG (reference sequence). The CDR3 contains 11 residues. CDR3 protein: CAWDNAYEQYF. The DNA of the CDR3 is TGTGCCTGGGACAACGCCTACGAGCAGTACTTC.

The chain carries TRBV5-4 and TRBJ2-3; D gene uncertain. The CDR3 has 14 amino acids. Trimming shortened V by 5 bases and J by 1 base, and 11 bases separated the two germline ends. Germline assignment: CDR1 SGHNT and CDR2 YYREEE (reference sequence). CDR3 in amino acids: CASSTDLGTDTQYF. Here the CDR3 DNA reads TGTGCCAGCAGTACCGACCTTGGCACAGATACGCAGTATTTT.

V gene TRBV15 combines with J gene TRBJ1-1, with unresolved D. The length of the CDR3 is 14 residues. Germline values: CDR1 LNHNV, CDR2 YYDKDF (reference sequence). The V gene lost 3 bases and the J gene lost 3 bases, with 11 bases spanning the gap. For the CDR3, the DNA is TGTGCCACCAGCAGCACAGTGTTGGACACTGAAGCTTTCTTT. Protein product: CATSSTVLDTEAFF.

The chain joins TRBV25-1 to TRBJ2-2, with D possibly being TRBD2 (5 bases). Germline V gives CDR1 MGHDK, CDR2 SYGVNS. The CDR3 spans 15 residues. V was pared by 9 bases and J by 6 bases, with 20 bases between. CDR3 sequence reads: CASSSVSGEAGELFF. Here the CDR3 DNA reads TGTGCCAGTAGTAGCGTCAGTGGTGAAGCCGGGGAGCTGTTTTTT.

This chain connects TRBV2 to TRBJ1-5; D is unresolved. The CDR3 is made up of 13 amino acids. V was clipped by 5 bases and J by 6 bases, with 11 bases between them. Germline V gene data show CDR1 as SNHLY and CDR2 as FYNNEI. The CDR3 loop is CASSLGVRQPQHF. In DNA form, the CDR3 reads TGTGCCAGCAGTCTGGGTGTGCGTCAGCCCCAGCATTTT.

The chain combines TRBV28 with TRBJ1-2, with a possible D match to TRBD1 (6 bases). Trimming left V 3 bases short and J 8 bases short, with 16 bases between. CDR1 is MDHEN, CDR2 SYDVKM, per germline. The CDR3 is made up of 14 amino acids. The CDR3 sequence: CASSFGQRRKGYTF. The CDR3 nucleotides are TGTGCCAGCAGTTTTGGACAGCGGAGGAAGGGCTACACCTTC.

This clone appeared a single time. The chain combines TRBV6-5 with TRBJ2-2; D is unresolved. V gave up 6 bases and J gave up 1 base, with 12 bases separating them. In germline, CDR1 is MNHEY, CDR2 SVGAGI. CDR3 length: 15 amino acids. CDR3 in DNA: TGTGCCAGCAGGGGCTGGGCCGTGAACACCGGGGAGCTGTTTTTT. It translates to CASRGWAVNTGELFF.

A single count supports this clone. This chain uses TRBV10-2 with TRBJ2-7; 7 nucleotides agree with TRBD1. Germline V lookup: CDR1 WSHSY, CDR2 SAAADI. V trimming: 2 bases; J trimming: 5 bases; junction bases outside the gene matches: 3. This CDR3 has 13 residues. The CDR3 region has the DNA TGCGCCAGCAGTGAGCGCAGGGGGAACGAGCAGTACTTC. This gives the protein CASSERRGNEQYF.

This clone has a handful of counts. The rearrangement joins TRBV5-1 to TRBJ2-2; D unclear. This CDR3 is 17 amino acids long. CDR1 and CDR2 from the germline V gene are SGHRS and YFSETQ. Trimming removed 0 bases at V and 3 bases at J, with 15 bases between. The DNA for the CDR3 is TGCGCCAGCAGCTTGGGGGGTCCGCAGCTATACACCGGGGAGCTGTTTTTT. This codes for CASSLGGPQLYTGELFF.

The rearrangement joins TRBV25-1 to TRBJ2-1; 7 nucleotides match TRBD2. The CDR3 is 14 amino acids. CDR1 MGHDK and CDR2 SYGVNS come from the germline V gene. The ends lost 4 bases at V and 5 bases at J; junction bases unmatched: 5. CDR3 DNA: TGTGCCAGCAGTGGGGATGCGGGAGACAATGAGCAGTTCTTC. It translates to CASSGDAGDNEQFF.

The V call is TRBV4-2, the J call TRBJ2-3, with unresolved D. V shed 0 bases and J shed 7 bases, with 11 bases lying between them. This CDR3 region has 14 residues. Germline V gene data show CDR1 as LGHNA and CDR2 as YNFKEQ. This chain's CDR3 is CASSQEIKRNTQYF. Written as DNA, the CDR3 is TGTGCCAGCAGCCAAGAGATCAAGCGAAATACGCAGTATTTT.

Note on this clone: This may arise from a read error, as a much more abundant clone is one base away. V gene TRBV7-9 combines with J gene TRBJ2-7; D unclear. V was trimmed by 1 base and J by 3 bases, leaving 7 bases between them. In germline, CDR1 is SEHNR, CDR2 FQNEAQ (reference sequence). This CDR3 contains 13 residues. The CDR3: CASSLGHNYEQYF. Written as DNA, the CDR3 is TGTGCCAGCAGCTTAGGACATAACTACGAGCAGTACTTC.

The chain uses TRBV5-6 and TRBJ2-1, with no clear D. The V end was cut by 0 bases, the J end by 1 base, with 8 bases between. CDR3 size: 15 residues. Germline V gene data show CDR1 as SGHDT and CDR2 as YYEEEE. Written as DNA, the CDR3 is TGTGCCAGCAGCTTGGATGGGTTGTCCTACAATGAGCAGTTCTTC. Its translation: CASSLDGLSYNEQFF. The whole variable domain, filled in from reference TRBV5-6 and TRBJ2-1, reads DAGVTQSPTHLIKTRGQQVTLRCSPKSGHDTVSWYQQALGQGPQFIFQYYEEEERQRGNFPDRFSGHQFPNYSSELNVNALLLGDSALYLCASSLDGLSYNEQFFGPGTRLTVL.

The CDR3 region has the DNA TGTGCCAGCAGTTACTCGAGCCCGCGGGGCACCTACGAGCAGTACTTC. Amino acids: CASSYSSPRGTYEQYF. This chain joins TRBV6-5 and TRBJ2-7, with D tentatively TRBD2 (6 bases). The germline gives CDR1 MNHEY, CDR2 SVGAGI. This CDR3 contains 16 residues. V was pared by 0 bases and J by 2 bases, with 14 bases between.

The chain carries TRBV18 and TRBJ2-7, with 7 bases that match TRBD1. The CDR3 is 14 residues long. J lost 3 bases, V lost 0 bases, and 2 bases had no gene match. CDR1 and CDR2 from the germline V gene are KGHSH and LQKENI. CDR3 protein: CASSPPGQIYEQYF. DNA of the CDR3: TGTGCCAGCTCACCACCGGGACAGATCTACGAGCAGTACTTC.

The chain employs TRBV10-2 and TRBJ1-2; TRBD1 might be the D (5 bases). Trimming removed 4 bases from V and 4 bases from J, with 7 bases in between. This CDR3 is 12 amino acids long. Germline CDR1 is WSHSY and CDR2 is SAAADI. CDR3 protein: CASSAGIYGYTF. CDR3 nucleotide sequence: TGCGCCAGCAGTGCAGGGATCTATGGCTACACCTTC.